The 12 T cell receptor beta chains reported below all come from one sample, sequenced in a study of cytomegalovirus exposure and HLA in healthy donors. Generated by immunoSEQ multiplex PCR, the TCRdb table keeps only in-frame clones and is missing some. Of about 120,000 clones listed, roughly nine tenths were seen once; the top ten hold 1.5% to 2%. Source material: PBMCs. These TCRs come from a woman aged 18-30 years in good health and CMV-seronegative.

The CDR3 nucleotides read TGTGCCAGCAGTTCAAGACTAGCGGGAGCCTACGAGCAGTACTTC. This codes for CASSSRLAGAYEQYF. This chain joins TRBV27 and TRBJ2-7; 12 bases align to TRBD2. V dropped 4 bases and J dropped 2; count of bases not matched to a gene: 3. CDR3 length: 15 residues. Per germline, CDR1 MNHEY and CDR2 SMNVEV (reference sequence).

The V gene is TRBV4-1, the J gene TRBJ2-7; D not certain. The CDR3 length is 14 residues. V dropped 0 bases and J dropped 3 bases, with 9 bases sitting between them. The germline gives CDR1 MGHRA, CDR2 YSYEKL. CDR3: CASSQDPRIYEQYF. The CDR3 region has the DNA TGCGCCAGCAGCCAAGATCCCAGGATCTACGAGCAGTACTTC.

The CDR3: CASSFQGSGNTIYF. Written as DNA, the CDR3 is TGTGCCAGCAGTTTCCAGGGATCTGGAAACACCATATATTTT. The chain uses TRBV7-6 and TRBJ1-3; D may be TRBD1 (5 bases). The CDR3 covers 14 residues. CDR1 is SGHVS and CDR2 is FNYEAQ in the germline V gene. Trimming took off 6 bases at V and 1 base at J, with 10 bases between the two ends.

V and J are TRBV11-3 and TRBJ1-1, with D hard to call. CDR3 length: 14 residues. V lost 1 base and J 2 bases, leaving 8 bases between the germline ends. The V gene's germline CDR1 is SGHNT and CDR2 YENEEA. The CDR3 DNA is TGTGCCAGCAGCTTAGGGGCCGCAAACACTGAAGCTTTCTTT. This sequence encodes CASSLGAANTEAFF.

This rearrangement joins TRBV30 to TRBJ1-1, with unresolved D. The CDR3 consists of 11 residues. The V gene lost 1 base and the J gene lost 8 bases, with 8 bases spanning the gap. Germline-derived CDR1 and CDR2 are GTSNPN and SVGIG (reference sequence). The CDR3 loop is CAWSGEREAFF. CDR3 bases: TGTGCCTGGAGTGGGGAGCGGGAAGCTTTCTTT.

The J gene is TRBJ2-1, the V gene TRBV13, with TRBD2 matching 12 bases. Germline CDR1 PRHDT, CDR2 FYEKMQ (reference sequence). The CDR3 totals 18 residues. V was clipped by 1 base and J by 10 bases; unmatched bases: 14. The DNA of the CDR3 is TGTGCCAGCAGCTTAGACGGATGGACTAGCGGGACCAAAACCGAGCAGTTCTTC. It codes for CASSLDGWTSGTKTEQFF.

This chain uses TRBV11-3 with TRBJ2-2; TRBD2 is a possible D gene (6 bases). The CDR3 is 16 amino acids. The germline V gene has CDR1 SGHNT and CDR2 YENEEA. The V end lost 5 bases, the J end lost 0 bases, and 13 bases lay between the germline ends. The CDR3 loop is CASSPGRGSNTGELFF. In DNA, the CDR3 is TGTGCCAGCAGCCCCGGGCGGGGTTCGAACACCGGGGAGCTGTTTTTT.

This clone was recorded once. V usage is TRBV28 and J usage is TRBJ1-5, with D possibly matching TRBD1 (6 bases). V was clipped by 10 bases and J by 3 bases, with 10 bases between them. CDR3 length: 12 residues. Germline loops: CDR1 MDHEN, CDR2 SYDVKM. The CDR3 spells CATGTPNQPQHF. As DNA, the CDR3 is TGTGCCACCGGGACACCCAATCAGCCCCAGCATTTT.

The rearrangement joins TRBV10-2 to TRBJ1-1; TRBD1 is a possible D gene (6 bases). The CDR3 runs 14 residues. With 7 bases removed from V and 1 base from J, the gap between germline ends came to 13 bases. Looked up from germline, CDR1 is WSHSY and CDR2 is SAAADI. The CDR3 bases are TGCGCCAGCAAGGGGGACCCAAAGAACACTGAAGCTTTCTTT. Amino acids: CASKGDPKNTEAFF.

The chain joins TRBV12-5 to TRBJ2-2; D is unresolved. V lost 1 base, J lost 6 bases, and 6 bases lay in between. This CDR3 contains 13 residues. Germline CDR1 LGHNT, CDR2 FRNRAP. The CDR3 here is CASGLDGAGELFF. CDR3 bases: TGTGCTAGTGGTTTGGACGGAGCCGGGGAGCTGTTTTTT.

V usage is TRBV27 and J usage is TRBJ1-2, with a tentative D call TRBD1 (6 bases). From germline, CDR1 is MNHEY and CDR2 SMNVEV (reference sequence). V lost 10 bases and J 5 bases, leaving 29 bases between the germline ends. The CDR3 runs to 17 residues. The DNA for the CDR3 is TGTGCCACTCTACCGAACCCTCGGACAGACTTTCGATATGGCTACACCTTC. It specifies CATLPNPRTDFRYGYTF.

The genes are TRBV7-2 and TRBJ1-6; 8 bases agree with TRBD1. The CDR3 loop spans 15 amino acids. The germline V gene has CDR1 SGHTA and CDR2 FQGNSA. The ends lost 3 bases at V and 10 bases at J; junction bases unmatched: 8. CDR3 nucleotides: TGTGCCAGCAGCTTCGGACAGGGTCTTATCTCACCCCTCCACTTT. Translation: CASSFGQGLISPLHF.